This TCR beta chain was retrieved from a study of T-cell reconstitution after alpha-beta-depleted transplantation in children (TCRdb year 2016). A note on the overall study: The study quantitatively tracked T-cell immune reconstitution after TCRalphabeta/CD19-depleted allogeneic hematopoietic cell transplantation in children using TCR repertoire profiling.

Libraries were made using PCR. The listed sequencing device is Illumina HiSeq 2500. TCR libraries were prepared with molecular barcoding, using unique molecular identifiers to normalize TCRbeta repertoire quantification. TCRdb redid the processing of the public reads, applying fastp at Q25 and MiXCR, and retained in-frame beta chains. Each entry merges the rows of one CDR3 protein and shows their most common DNA and genes. The sample contains some 490,000 distinct CDR3 sequences, approximately 12% of them found a single time. The top ten clonotypes cover around 6.1% of the sample. CDR1 and CDR2 are read off the germline V gene (reference sequence) as DFQATT and SNEGSKA. V and J lose 7 bases and 1 base, and a span of 16 bases separates them. The CDR3 numbers 14 residues from cysteine through phenylalanine. Just the 42-base CDR3 DNA is kept, in frame starting at base 1. This clonotype turned up a few times. Its antigen is currently not known. No qualities accompany the bases; no much larger clone lies one base away.

The material was PBMCs from the stem cell graft donor, obtained from the stem cell graft. The chain is made from TRBV20-1 and TRBJ1-1, with TRBD1 tentatively as D gene (5 bases match). This TCR came from a human donor who donated a stem cell graft to a child with combined immunodeficiency. The nucleotides are TGCAGTGGCCCATGGGGCACAGAGAACACTGAAGCTTTCTTT. It encodes CSGPWGTENTEAFF.